The T cell receptor beta chain described here comes from a study of patients and donors after allogeneic stem cell transplantation. TCRdb processed the RT-PCR reads anew with MiXCR; each CDR3 protein has one entry. The profile covers about a million distinct CDR3 sequences, with more than 15% appearing a single time and 5% to 6.5% taken by the ten largest. Trimming cost V 0 bases and J 6 bases, with 11 bases left between them. Germline V gives CDR1 LNHNV, CDR2 YYDKDF (reference sequence). This CDR3 has 14 residues. This sequence joins TRBV15 and TRBJ1-1; D gene unclear. The sequenced sample was blood, either unsorted or a sorted T cell fraction (not recorded which). The TCR comes from a human donor who was either an allogeneic HSCT recipient or a stem cell or donor lymphocyte infusion donor (not recorded which). It is not recorded whose cells these are; they may come from a transplant donor. The CDR3 DNA reads as TGTGCCACCAGCAGAGATGAGGTGGATCCTGAAGCTTTCTTT. As protein: CATSRDEVDPEAFF.